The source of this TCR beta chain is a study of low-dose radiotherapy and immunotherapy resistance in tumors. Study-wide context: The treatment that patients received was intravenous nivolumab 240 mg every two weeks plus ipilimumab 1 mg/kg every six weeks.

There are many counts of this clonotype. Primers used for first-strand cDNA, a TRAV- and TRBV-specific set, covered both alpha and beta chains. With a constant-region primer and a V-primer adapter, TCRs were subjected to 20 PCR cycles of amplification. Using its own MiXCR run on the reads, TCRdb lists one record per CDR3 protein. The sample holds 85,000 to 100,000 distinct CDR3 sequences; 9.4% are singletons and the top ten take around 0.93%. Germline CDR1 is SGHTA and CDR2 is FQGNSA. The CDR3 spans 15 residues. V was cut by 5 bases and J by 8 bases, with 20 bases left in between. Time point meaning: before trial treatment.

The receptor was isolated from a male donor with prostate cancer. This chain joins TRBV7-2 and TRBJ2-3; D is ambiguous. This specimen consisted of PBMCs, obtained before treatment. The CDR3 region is CASSQAVASLGTQYF. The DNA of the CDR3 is TGTGCCAGCAGCCAGGCGGTCGCGTCCTTAGGTACGCAGTATTTT.